Shown below are 27 T cell receptor beta chains from a single sample sequenced in a study of beta chain features in type 1 diabetes. Study results and caveats: Researchers report that Type 1 diabetes patients had moderately but significantly shorter TCRB CDR3s across all four CD4+ subsets.

The investigators reverse transcribed all of the isolated RNA, so they sequenced expressed TCRB transcripts. Produced via immunoSEQ multiplex PCR; TCRdb's table is partial and in-frame only. This table holds about 120,000 clones, around 15% found once. Their specific antigens are unknown. Sequences were obtained from central memory CD4+ T cells from blood. All receptors derive from a man aged 30 to 45 with type 1 diabetes.

This clone has only a few counts. This chain links TRBV5-1 with TRBJ1-3; D gene unclear. CDR3 length equals 15 residues. Trimming cost V 4 bases and J 0 bases, with 11 bases left between them. Germline CDR1 reads SGHRS; CDR2 reads YFSETQ. The CDR3 loop is CASSSGEISGNTIYF. Written as DNA, the CDR3 is TGCGCCAGCAGCAGCGGGGAAATCTCTGGAAACACCATATATTTT.

The chain recombines TRBV4-3 with TRBJ2-5; unclear D gene. CDR3 length equals 15 residues. The germline V and J ends were trimmed by 0 bases and 4 bases, with 12 bases remaining between them. Looked up from germline, CDR1 is LGHNA and CDR2 is YSLEER. The chain's CDR3 is CASSQDLLVSETQYF. CDR3 nucleotides: TGCGCCAGCAGCCAAGATCTTCTGGTTTCAGAGACCCAGTACTTC.

This clone has more than one count but fewer than ten. This chain connects TRBV6-1 to TRBJ2-7; weak D call: TRBD2 (6 bases). Germline loops: CDR1 MNHNS, CDR2 SASEGT. V was trimmed by 7 bases and J by 0 bases, leaving 16 bases between them. The CDR3 contains 15 residues. Written as DNA, the CDR3 is TGTGCCAGCAAACCCGGGACTTCAAGCTCCTACGAGCAGTACTTC. Translating gives CASKPGTSSSYEQYF.

The rearrangement joins TRBV4-2 to TRBJ2-3; D is uncertain. Germline lookup yields CDR1 LGHNA and CDR2 YNFKEQ. V was shortened by 1 base and J by 4 bases, with 15 bases between the two germline ends. The CDR3 runs 16 residues. DNA of the CDR3: TGTGCCAGCAGCCAAGGGGTTTTCGGTCTTGCAGATACGCAGTATTTT. Its translation is CASSQGVFGLADTQYF.

At least ten counts were recorded for this clone. The rearrangement links TRBV2 to TRBJ2-7; tentatively, D is TRBD1 (6 bases). V lost 3 bases and J 3 bases, leaving 15 bases between the germline ends. This CDR3 comprises 15 residues. Per the germline V gene, CDR1 is SNHLY and CDR2 is FYNNEI. The CDR3 is CASSDKLGDIYEQYF. CDR3 coding DNA: TGTGCCAGCAGTGATAAGTTAGGGGACATCTACGAGCAGTACTTC.

This clone was picked up a small number of times. J is TRBJ2-3 and V is TRBV7-8, with D possibly being TRBD1 (6 bases). The CDR3 is 15 residues long. Germline CDR1 reads SGHVS; CDR2 reads FQNEAQ. The V and J ends lost 4 bases and 6 bases respectively, with 17 bases between them. The CDR3 DNA is TGTGCCAGCAGCTCCACGCGGACAGTTCTGGATACGCAGTATTTT. This gives the protein CASSSTRTVLDTQYF.

This clone was seen a handful of times. The V and J genes are TRBV10-3 and TRBJ1-6, with TRBD1 matching over 7 bases. This CDR3 region has 14 residues. Unmatched junction bases numbered 8, after V lost 7 bases and J lost 8 bases. Germline CDR1 ENHRY, CDR2 SYGVKD. The CDR3 is CAITGTAGDSPLHF. The CDR3 nucleotides are TGTGCCATCACGGGGACAGCCGGCGATTCACCCCTCCACTTT.

Ten or more counts support this clone. The V and J genes are TRBV9 and TRBJ1-3; 7 nucleotides match TRBD1. Germline CDR1 SGDLS, CDR2 YYNGEE. Unmatched junction bases numbered 4, after V lost 4 bases and J lost 3 bases. The CDR3 totals 14 residues. CDR3 in amino acids: CASSTQGDGNTIYF. The CDR3 nucleotides are TGTGCCAGCAGCACCCAGGGGGATGGAAACACCATATATTTT. The full variable domain, with the rest looked up from reference TRBV9 and TRBJ1-3, is DSGVTQTPKHLITATGQRVTLRCSPRSGDLSVYWYQQSLDQGLQFLIQYYNGEERAKGNILERFSAQQFPDLHSELNLSSLELGDSALYFCASSTQGDGNTIYFGEGSWLTVV.

In this sample, this clone turned up a few times. The rearrangement links TRBV11-2 to TRBJ2-7, with TRBD2 matching over 7 bases. This CDR3 has 12 amino acids. V lost 1 base, J lost 6 bases, and 0 bases stayed unmatched. CDR1 is SGHAT and CDR2 is FQNNGV in the germline V gene. CDR3 sequence: CASSLAGGEQYF. The CDR3 DNA reads as TGTGCCAGCAGCTTAGCGGGAGGCGAGCAGTACTTC.

Only a few counts were recorded for this clone. CDR3 in DNA: TGTGCCATCAGCCGGGGAACAGATACGCAGTATTTT. Translated: CAISRGTDTQYF. The V gene is TRBV10-3, the J gene TRBJ2-3; D is perhaps TRBD2 (5 bases). CDR1 is ENHRY and CDR2 is SYGVKD in the germline V gene. V gave up 6 bases and J gave up 3 bases, with 7 bases separating them. This CDR3 contains 12 residues.

CDR3 sequence: CASSYSGNTIYF. DNA for the CDR3: TGTGCCAGCAGCTATAGTGGAAACACCATATATTTT. This sequence joins TRBV7-9 and TRBJ1-3; D gene unclear. The CDR3 spans 12 residues. V gave up 4 bases and J gave up 3 bases, with 4 bases separating them. Germline CDR1 SEHNR, CDR2 FQNEAQ (reference sequence).

This clone turned up a few times. The chain couples TRBV7-2 to TRBJ2-1, with 10 bases matching TRBD2. Trimming removed 5 bases from V and 0 bases from J; junction bases left unmatched: 7. CDR1 SGHTA and CDR2 FQGNSA come from the germline V gene. The CDR3 has 17 amino acids. CDR3 coding DNA: TGTGCCAGCAGCCAAGCGGGAGGGTTGAGCTCCTACAATGAGCAGTTCTTC. Encoded protein: CASSQAGGLSSYNEQFF.

The rearrangement links TRBV10-1 to TRBJ2-3, with D perhaps TRBD1 or TRBD2 (5 bases each). The CDR3 runs 14 residues. V lost 3 bases, J lost 2 bases, and 9 bases lay in between. The germline V gene has CDR1 WNHNN and CDR2 SYGVQD (reference sequence). The CDR3 protein is CASSDGTVTDTQYF. CDR3 sequence (DNA): TGCGCCAGCAGTGACGGGACGGTCACAGATACGCAGTATTTT.

The chain uses TRBV29-1 and TRBJ1-2; maybe TRBD1 (5 bases). Trimming removed 7 bases from V and 5 bases from J, with 20 bases in between. The germline gives CDR1 SQVTM, CDR2 ANQGSEA. The CDR3 consists of 14 residues. The CDR3 DNA sequence: TGCAGCGGTGGACGACGGCAGGGAGGGTATGGCTACACCTTC. It specifies CSGGRRQGGYGYTF.

Many counts were recorded for this clone. The chain is built from TRBV10-3 and TRBJ2-7; 7 positions match TRBD1. Germline assignment: CDR1 ENHRY and CDR2 SYGVKD. J gave up 3 bases and V 3 bases, and 8 bases lay outside the gene matches. The CDR3 runs 15 residues. DNA of the CDR3: TGTGCCATCAGTGACCGGGACAGTGCCCTCTACGAGCAGTACTTC. It codes for CAISDRDSALYEQYF.

A few counts support this clone. This rearrangement joins TRBV19 to TRBJ1-5, with 9 nucleotides matching TRBD1. Germline trimming cut 8 bases from V and 1 base from J; bases unmatched to any gene: 0. The CDR3 totals 13 residues. Germline V gives CDR1 LNHDA, CDR2 SQIVND (reference sequence). CDR3 nucleotides: TGTGCCAGTGACAGGGGGAGCAATCAGCCCCAGCATTTT. Amino acid sequence: CASDRGSNQPQHF.

The CDR3 DNA sequence: TGTGCCAGCAGCTTACAAGGAGGGGCAGAGACCCAGTACTTC. Its protein is CASSLQGGAETQYF. The chain employs TRBV7-9 and TRBJ2-5; D is perhaps TRBD2 (6 bases). Trimming took off 2 bases at V and 4 bases at J, with 11 bases between the two ends. CDR3 length equals 14 residues. Germline assignment: CDR1 SEHNR and CDR2 FQNEAQ (reference sequence). Full variable domain (missing parts from reference TRBV7-9 and TRBJ2-5): DTGVSQNPRHKITKRGQNVTFRCDPISEHNRLYWYRQTLGQGPEFLTYFQNEAQLEKSRLLSDRFSAERPKGSFSTLEIQRTEQGDSAMYLCASSLQGGAETQYFGPGTRLLVL.

There are a few counts of this clone. The chain combines TRBV7-2 with TRBJ2-1, with 9 bases lining up with TRBD2. The CDR3 contains 16 residues. V shed 5 bases and J 7 bases; nucleotides not matched to a gene: 12. Germline loops: CDR1 SGHTA, CDR2 FQGNSA. The CDR3 nucleotides are TGTGCCAGCAGCCCCCGGACTAGCGCGATGGGAAATGAGCAGTTCTTC. The encoded protein is CASSPRTSAMGNEQFF.

This clone has just a few counts. The genes are TRBV30 and TRBJ2-5, with D possibly matching TRBD2 (5 bases). The V gene's germline CDR1 is GTSNPN and CDR2 SVGIG (reference sequence). V lost 0 bases and J lost 5, with 13 bases in between. The CDR3 runs 14 residues. The CDR3 protein is CAWSVLGGGETQYF. CDR3 bases: TGTGCCTGGAGTGTACTCGGAGGCGGGGAGACCCAGTACTTC.

This clone was picked up a small number of times. CDR3 sequence: CATGTAQETQYF. The CDR3 DNA is TGTGCCACCGGGACAGCACAAGAGACCCAGTACTTC. The V call is TRBV18, the J call TRBJ2-5, with 7 bases identical to TRBD1. This CDR3 spans 12 amino acids. The junction had 4 bases not matched to a gene; V was cut back by 10 bases and J by 2 bases. Germline V CDR1 and CDR2: KGHSH, LQKENI.

This clone was seen only a few times. V gene TRBV10-3 combines with J gene TRBJ2-7; the match to TRBD2 covers 10 bases. With V trimmed by 9 bases and J by 4 bases, 3 bases remained unmatched. The CDR3 sequence is 12 residues long. From germline, CDR1 is ENHRY and CDR2 SYGVKD. The DNA of the CDR3 is TGTGCCATAAGCGGGGGGGCGTACGAGCAGTACTTC. As protein: CAISGGAYEQYF.

The chain has TRBV9 and TRBJ2-5; no reliable D call. The tail of the sequence fits TRBJ2-7 better, so the J call may be wrong. The length of the CDR3 is 15 residues. The germline gives CDR1 SGDLS, CDR2 YYNGEE. The CDR3 region has the DNA TGTGCCAGCAGCGTAGATGGCGGTAGCTCCTACGAGCAGTACTTC. It is translated as CASSVDGGSSYEQYF.

About this clone itself: A read error may explain this, as a much larger clone is one base away. V is TRBV30 and J is TRBJ1-5; TRBD1 might be the D (5 bases). The CDR3 covers 15 residues. V was pared by 0 bases and J by 0 bases, with 9 bases between. Germline V gene sequence: CDR1 GTSNPN, CDR2 SVGIG (reference sequence). The CDR3 region is CAWSVVTASNQPQHF. DNA of the CDR3: TGTGCCTGGAGTGTAGTGACAGCTAGCAATCAGCCCCAGCATTTT.

This clone has more than one count but fewer than ten. This chain joins TRBV28 and TRBJ2-6; no clear D gene. The CDR3 covers 16 residues. Trimming shortened V by 2 bases and J by 0 bases, and 8 bases separated the two germline ends. CDR1 and CDR2 from the germline V gene are MDHEN and SYDVKM. The CDR3 DNA sequence: TGTGCCAGCAGTTTAGTAACAGCCTCTGGGGCCAACGTCCTGACTTTC. Protein sequence: CASSLVTASGANVLTF.

This clone was seen a few times. The CDR3 DNA reads as TGTGCCAGCCTCCGAGGTTCTGTTAACGAGCAGTACTTC. It translates to CASLRGSVNEQYF. V gene TRBV2 combines with J gene TRBJ2-7, with D unclear. This CDR3 has 13 residues. CDR1 and CDR2 (germline): SNHLY, FYNNEI. Deletions cut 8 bases from V and 5 bases from J, with 16 bases between.

This clone was counted only a few times. This sequence joins TRBV27 and TRBJ1-2; possibly TRBD1 for D (5 bases). CDR1 is MNHEY, CDR2 SMNVEV, per germline (reference sequence). The CDR3 is 15 residues long. V lost 2 bases to trimming and J lost 5 bases, with 15 bases between them. CDR3 in DNA: TGTGCCAGCAGTTTAACCCAGGGCCGGAGTTATGGCTACACCTTC. Amino acid sequence: CASSLTQGRSYGYTF.

This clone was found many times. The chain employs TRBV7-9 and TRBJ1-2; TRBD1 might be the D (5 bases). This CDR3 has 17 amino acids. Trimming took 3 bases from V and 2 from J, leaving 19 bases between them. Per the germline V gene, CDR1 is SEHNR and CDR2 is FQNEAQ (reference sequence). CDR3 nucleotides: TGTGCCAGCAGCTTTATTGGCGTAAGGGGCGCAAACTATGGCTACACCTTC. This sequence encodes CASSFIGVRGANYGYTF.